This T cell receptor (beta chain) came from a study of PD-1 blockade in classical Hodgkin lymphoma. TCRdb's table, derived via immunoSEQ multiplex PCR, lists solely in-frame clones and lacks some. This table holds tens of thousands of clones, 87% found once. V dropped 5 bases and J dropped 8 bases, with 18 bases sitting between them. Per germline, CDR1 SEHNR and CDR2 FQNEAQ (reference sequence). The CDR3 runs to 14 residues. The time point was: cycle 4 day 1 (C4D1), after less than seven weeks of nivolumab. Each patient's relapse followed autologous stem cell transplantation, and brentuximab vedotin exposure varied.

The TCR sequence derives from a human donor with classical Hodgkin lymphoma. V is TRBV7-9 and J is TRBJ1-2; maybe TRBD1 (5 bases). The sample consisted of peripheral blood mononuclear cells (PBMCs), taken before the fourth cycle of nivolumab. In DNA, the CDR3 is TGTGCCAGCAGCCTGAGACAGCCCCTTGGCGGCTACACCTTC. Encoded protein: CASSLRQPLGGYTF.